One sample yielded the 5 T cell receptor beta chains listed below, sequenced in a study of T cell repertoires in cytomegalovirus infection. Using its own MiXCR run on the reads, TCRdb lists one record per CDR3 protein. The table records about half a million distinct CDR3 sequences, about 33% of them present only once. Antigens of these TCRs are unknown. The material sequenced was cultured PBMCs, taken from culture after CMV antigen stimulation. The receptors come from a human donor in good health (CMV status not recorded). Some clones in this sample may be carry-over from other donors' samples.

CDR3 amino acids: CASSLAPGPYEQYV. In nucleotides, the CDR3 is TGTGCCAGCAGCTTAGCCCCGGGACCCTACGAGCAGTACGTC. The chain has TRBV7-2 and TRBJ2-7; either TRBD1 or TRBD2 may fit D (5 bases each). Trimming cost V 0 bases and J 2 bases, with 8 bases left between them. CDR3 length equals 14 residues. Germline V gene sequence: CDR1 SGHTA, CDR2 FQGNSA.

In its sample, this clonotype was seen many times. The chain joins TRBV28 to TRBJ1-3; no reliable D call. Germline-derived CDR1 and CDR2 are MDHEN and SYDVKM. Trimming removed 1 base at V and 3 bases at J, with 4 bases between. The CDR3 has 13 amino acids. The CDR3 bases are TGTGCCAGCAGTTTATCCAATGGAAACACCATATATTTT. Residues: CASSLSNGNTIYF.

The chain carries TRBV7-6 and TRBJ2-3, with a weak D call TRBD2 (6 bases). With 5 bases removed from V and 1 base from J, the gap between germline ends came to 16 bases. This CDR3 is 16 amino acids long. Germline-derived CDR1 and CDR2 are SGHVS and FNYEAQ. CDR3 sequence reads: CASSPARLDGTDTQYF. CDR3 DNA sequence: TGTGCCAGCAGCCCAGCGAGACTAGACGGCACAGATACGCAGTATTTT.

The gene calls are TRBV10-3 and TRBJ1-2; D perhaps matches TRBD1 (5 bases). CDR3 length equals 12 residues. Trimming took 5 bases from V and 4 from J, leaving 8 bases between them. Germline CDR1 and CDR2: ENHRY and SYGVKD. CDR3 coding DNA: TGTGCCATCAGTTCAGGGTTCTATGGCTACACCTTC. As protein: CAISSGFYGYTF.

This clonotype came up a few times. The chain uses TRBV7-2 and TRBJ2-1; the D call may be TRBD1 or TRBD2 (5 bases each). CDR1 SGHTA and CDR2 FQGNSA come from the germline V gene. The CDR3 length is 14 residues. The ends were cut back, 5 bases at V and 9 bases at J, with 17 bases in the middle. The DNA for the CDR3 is TGTGCCAGCAGCCCCGGGACCACCTGGGGTGAGCAGTTCTTC. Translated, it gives CASSPGTTWGEQFF.